These 20 T cell receptor beta chains share one sample of origin, sequenced in a study of T cells after yellow fever vaccination. TCRdb re-derived calls from the 5' RACE reads in MiXCR, one entry per CDR3 protein. The table lists a few hundred thousand distinct CDR3 sequences, roughly 4.3% of them singletons. The sequencing used PBMCs, collected 5 days after the yellow fever booster vaccination. The receptors were gathered from a man in his late teens or twenties who received the YFV17D yellow fever vaccine.

The sample holds many counts of this clonotype. CDR3 in amino acids: CSAATGNQPQHF. The CDR3 bases are TGCAGCGCAGCGACAGGCAATCAGCCCCAGCATTTT. The chain is built from TRBV29-1 and TRBJ1-5, with D maybe TRBD1 (5 bases). Trimming pared 7 bases from V and 2 bases from J, leaving 9 bases between. CDR3 length: 12 residues. Germline V gene data show CDR1 as SQVTM and CDR2 as ANQGSEA.

V gene TRBV7-6 combines with J gene TRBJ2-7; D is uncertain. The CDR3 covers 13 residues. Germline lookup yields CDR1 SGHVS and CDR2 FNYEAQ. The CDR3 DNA reads as TGTGCCAGCTGCTTAGAGTTTGGGGACGAGCAGTACGTC. Protein: CASCLEFGDEQYV.

This rearrangement joins TRBV12-3 or TRBV12-4 to TRBJ2-1; D may be TRBD2 (6 bases). V lost 8 bases and J lost 1, with 12 bases in between. The CDR3 is 14 amino acids. CDR3 nucleotide sequence: TGTGCCAGCCGATTGGGGGGATCCTACAATGAGCAGTTCTTC. Translated: CASRLGGSYNEQFF.

At least ten counts were recorded for this clonotype. As DNA, the CDR3 is TGTGCCAGCAGCTCGGCCGGGGGCGCGGGGCAGCCCCAGCATTTT. Translating it yields CASSSAGGAGQPQHF. This chain links TRBV12-3 or TRBV12-4 with TRBJ1-5; perhaps TRBD1 as D (6 bases). The CDR3 totals 15 residues. V lost 6 bases to trimming and J lost 7 bases, with 19 bases between them.

This clonotype turned up a few times. The rearrangement uses TRBV20-1 and TRBJ2-7; TRBD1 matches 7 bases. V was pared by 0 bases and J by 0 bases, with 5 bases of the junction left unmatched. Germline CDR1 and CDR2: DFQATT and SNEGSKA (reference sequence). The CDR3 consists of 15 residues. The CDR3 nucleotides are TGCAGTGCTAGAGATCCGGGGACAGACTCCTACGAGCAGTACTTC. Protein: CSARDPGTDSYEQYF.

The CDR3 here is CASGTLEAFF. In DNA, the CDR3 is TGTGCCAGCGGAACACTTGAAGCTTTCTTT. J is TRBJ1-1 and V is TRBV12-3 or TRBV12-4, with unresolved D. Trimming stripped 8 bases from V and 7 bases from J, with 8 bases between. This CDR3 has 10 amino acids.

This clonotype was counted only a few times. The rearrangement uses TRBV7-8 and TRBJ2-1; 9 bases are a match to TRBD1. The V and J ends lost 4 bases and 5 bases, in that order; junction bases with no gene match: 12. The CDR3 consists of 17 residues. The germline CDR1 and CDR2 sequences are SGHVS and FQNEAQ. CDR3 amino acids: CASSSRLRDREDNEQFF. CDR3 in DNA: TGTGCCAGCAGCTCCAGACTGAGGGACAGGGAAGACAATGAGCAGTTCTTC. The full variable domain, completed using reference TRBV7-8 and TRBJ2-1, is GAGVSQSPRYKVAKRGQDVALRCDPISGHVSLFWYQQALGQGPEFLTYFQNEAQLDKSGLPSDRFFAERPEGSVSTLKIQRTQQEDSAVYLCASSSRLRDREDNEQFFGPGTRLTVL.

This clonotype was observed a handful of times. V is TRBV15 and J is TRBJ2-3; 8 bases line up with TRBD1. Trimming cost V 6 bases and J 4 bases; bases outside gene matches: 3. Germline CDR1 reads LNHNV; CDR2 reads YYDKDF (reference sequence). The length of the CDR3 is 13 residues. The CDR3 sequence is CATRGQGADTQYF. The CDR3 region has the DNA TGTGCCACCAGAGGACAGGGTGCAGATACGCAGTATTTT.

The chain joins TRBV5-6 to TRBJ2-2; D is possibly TRBD1 (6 bases). Germline V gene data show CDR1 as SGHDT and CDR2 as YYEEEE. Trimming pared 5 bases from V and 2 bases from J, leaving 19 bases between. CDR3 length: 17 amino acids. CDR3 bases: TGTGCCAGCAGATACTACGACAGGAAGCCAAACACCGGGGAGCTGTTTTTT. Protein: CASRYYDRKPNTGELFF.

This chain uses TRBV23-1 with TRBJ1-2; D not certain. TRBV23-1 is assigned to the ORF class and has an uncertain function. The CDR3 extends over 9 amino acids. Trimming removed 10 bases at V and 6 bases at J, with 6 bases between. The CDR3 loop reads CAIANGYTF. CDR3 sequence (DNA): TGCGCCATTGCCAATGGCTACACCTTC.

The sample holds many counts of this clonotype. The CDR3 region is CASSQPGQKETQYF. CDR3 DNA sequence: TGCGCCAGCAGCCAACCGGGACAGAAAGAGACCCAGTACTTC. The J gene is TRBJ2-5, the V gene TRBV4-3; 7 bases are shared with TRBD1. Germline CDR1 reads LGHNA; CDR2 reads YSLEER. The CDR3 is made up of 14 amino acids. V shed 2 bases and J 3 bases; nucleotides not matched to a gene: 3.

V usage is TRBV5-1 and J usage is TRBJ2-3, with no clear D. This CDR3 has 16 residues. Germline-derived CDR1 and CDR2 are SGHRS and YFSETQ. Trimming shortened V by 3 bases and J by 4 bases, and 18 bases separated the two germline ends. The CDR3: CASSSYLTNNADTQYF. The CDR3 DNA follows: TGCGCCAGCAGCTCCTATCTTACGAATAACGCAGATACGCAGTATTTT. The full variable domain, in which reference TRBV5-1 and TRBJ2-3 provide the parts outside the CDR3, is KAGVTQTPRYLIKTRGQQVTLSCSPISGHRSVSWYQQTPGQGLQFLFEYFSETQRNKGNFPGRFSGRQFSNSRSEMNVSTLELGDSALYLCASSSYLTNNADTQYFGPGTRLTVL.

This clonotype has a handful of counts. This chain joins TRBV23-1 and TRBJ2-3, with 8 bases matching TRBD1. TRBV23-1 is an ORF, and what it does is uncertain. This CDR3 has 14 residues. J was trimmed by 4 bases and V by 3 bases; bases with no gene match: 3. Here the CDR3 DNA reads TGCGCCAGCAGTCAGTCGGGACAGGCAGATACGCAGTATTTT. This sequence encodes CASSQSGQADTQYF.

This clonotype appeared many times. The V gene is TRBV7-2, the J gene TRBJ1-2; D possibly corresponds to TRBD1 (6 bases). Germline V gives CDR1 SGHTA, CDR2 FQGNSA. This CDR3 is 13 amino acids long. Trimming removed 5 bases at V and 3 bases at J, with 10 bases between. CDR3 residues: CASSPRTDYGYTF. The CDR3 DNA is TGTGCCAGCAGCCCGAGGACAGACTATGGCTACACCTTC.

The chain uses TRBV12-3 or TRBV12-4 and TRBJ2-3, with D unclear. The V end was cut by 3 bases, the J end by 2 bases, with 6 bases between. CDR3 length equals 13 residues. The CDR3, as DNA: TGTGCCAGCAGTTTTCGGTTCACAGATACGCAGTATTTT. Its protein is CASSFRFTDTQYF.

This clonotype was detected ten times or more. The rearrangement links TRBV12-3 or TRBV12-4 to TRBJ2-2; no firm D call. CDR3 length: 15 amino acids. Trimming cost V 2 bases and J 1 base, with 8 bases left between them. The CDR3 region has the DNA TGTGCCAGCAGTTTAAATGGCGGGAACACCGGGGAGCTGTTTTTT. The encoded protein is CASSLNGGNTGELFF.

This chain uses TRBV4-1 with TRBJ2-1; unclear D gene. Per the germline V gene, CDR1 is MGHRA and CDR2 is YSYEKL. CDR3 size: 14 residues. The V and J ends lost 1 base and 7 bases respectively, with 11 bases between them. CDR3 protein: CASSQVKQQNEQFF. Here the CDR3 DNA reads TGCGCCAGCAGCCAAGTAAAACAGCAAAATGAGCAGTTCTTC.

At least ten counts were recorded for this clonotype. The V and J genes are TRBV11-2 and TRBJ2-1; 11 bases fit TRBD2. Germline values: CDR1 SGHAT, CDR2 FQNNGV. J was trimmed by 7 bases and V by 5 bases; bases with no gene match: 1. This CDR3 comprises 13 residues. The DNA for the CDR3 is TGTGCCAGCAGCATAGCGGGGGGGAATGAGCAGTTCTTC. Protein: CASSIAGGNEQFF.

This clonotype showed up many times. This chain links TRBV7-6 with TRBJ2-1; D gene unclear. Germline V gene data show CDR1 as SGHVS and CDR2 as FNYEAQ. The CDR3 is made up of 15 amino acids. V lost 2 bases and J lost 0, with 8 bases in between. The CDR3 region has the DNA TGTGCCAGCAGCTTACAGCCAAGCTCCTACAATGAGCAGTTCTTC. This sequence encodes CASSLQPSSYNEQFF.

There are many counts of this clonotype. DNA of the CDR3: TGTGCCAGCAGCTTGACAGGATGGACTGAAGCTTTCTTT. Translated: CASSLTGWTEAFF. The chain links TRBV7-9 to TRBJ1-1, with TRBD1 as a possible D gene (6 bases). The CDR3 extends over 13 amino acids. CDR1 SEHNR and CDR2 FQNEAQ come from the germline V gene (reference sequence). Trimming took off 3 bases at V and 5 bases at J, with 10 bases between the two ends.